This TCR beta chain was observed in a study of blood T cells in healthy people across ages. The germline V gene has CDR1 SGHRS and CDR2 YFSETQ. Trimming cost V 5 bases and J 2 bases, with 10 bases left between them. This CDR3 has 13 residues. Caucasian individuals from Russia who were healthy and aged about 6 to 95 acted as donors. Drawing of peripheral blood yielded 7.5 to 10 milliliters from each donor. Study-level points and caveats: Naive T cell percentage showed a strong correlation with the diversity of TCR beta.

A second PCR, run for roughly 7 to 11 cycles, used a sample-barcoded 5' primer plus a J-beta primer mix. Each cDNA was tagged by a template-switch adaptor containing 12 random nucleotides. One entry per CDR3 protein, called by TCRdb with MiXCR from the 5' RACE reads. The table includes around 1,500,000 distinct CDR3 sequences, 35% to 45% detected once. About this clonotype: What it recognizes is unknown.

This clonotype was obtained from a woman aged 18-29 years in good health. Source material: blood. The rearrangement uses TRBV5-1 and TRBJ1-2; D may be TRBD1 (6 bases). CDR3 DNA: TGCGCCAGCAGACAGGGATGGAACTATGGCTACACCTTC. Encoded protein: CASRQGWNYGYTF.